This T cell receptor beta chain was identified in a study of control samples from healthy donors and cancer patients. Here immunoSEQ multiplex PCR was the method, and the copy in TCRdb shows in-frame clones only, minus some. Seen here are approximately 70,000 clones, approximately 89% observed once, and the top ten hold about 19%. The CDR3 contains 13 residues. V was cut by 1 base and J by 0 bases, with 4 bases left in between. Per germline, CDR1 SGHRS and CDR2 YFSETQ. The specimen was PBMCs. The TCR was taken from a man between 60 and 75 years old with lung cancer. The genes are TRBV5-1 and TRBJ1-2; unclear D gene. The CDR3 loop is CASSLQPNYGYTF. In DNA form, the CDR3 reads TGCGCCAGCAGCTTGCAGCCTAACTATGGCTACACCTTC.